This T cell receptor (beta chain) is from a study of human T cells and chemical hapten exposure. Study background: Alopecia areata, totalis and universalis patients, mostly female, were included.

Time point reported: patch test 3, about 24 weeks after DPC sensitization. Treatment here: therapeutic diphenylcyclopropenone sensitization with weekly scalp DPC. The library tagged individual cDNA molecules with unique molecular identifiers. MiXCR was run by TCRdb on the RACE reads, yielding one entry per CDR3 protein. Of roughly 200,000 distinct CDR3 sequences listed, around 25% are singletons. CDR3 length equals 14 residues. Trimming pared 0 bases from V and 7 bases from J, leaving 14 bases between. Germline V CDR1 and CDR2: SGDLS, YYNGEE. The rearrangement joins TRBV9 to TRBJ2-7; no clear D gene. The sequence was collected from a woman aged 40 to 50 with alopecia areata. Some clones in this sample may be carry-over from other donors' samples. The starting material was whole blood, obtained in connection with sensitization to the hapten diphenylcyclopropenone (DPC). The CDR3 protein is CASSVAALNGEQYF. CDR3 sequence (DNA): TGTGCCAGCAGCGTAGCGGCGTTGAACGGTGAGCAGTACTTC.